These 19 T cell receptor beta chains were all obtained from the same sample, sequenced in a study of blood T cell repertoires in COVID-19. Sequencing used immunoSEQ multiplex PCR; TCRdb keeps in-frame clones, though not all of them. The table includes 180,000 or so clones, over 70% detected once. Material for sequencing was PBMCs or T cells enriched from blood (not recorded which). The receptor source for this set is a man aged 60 to 69 who had been exposed to COVID-19.

The rearrangement uses TRBV5-4 and TRBJ2-1; tentatively, D is TRBD1 (6 bases). V dropped 3 bases and J dropped 1 base, with 8 bases sitting between them. This CDR3 spans 14 amino acids. The germline gives CDR1 SGHNT, CDR2 YYREEE (reference sequence). Here the CDR3 reads CASSSGESYNEQFF. The CDR3 nucleotides read TGTGCCAGCAGCTCAGGGGAATCCTACAATGAGCAGTTCTTC. Combining the CDR3 with reference TRBV5-4 and TRBJ2-1 gives the whole variable domain ETGVTQSPTHLIKTRGQQVTLRCSSQSGHNTVSWYQQALGQGPQFIFQYYREEENGRGNFPPRFSGLQFPNYSSELNVNALELDDSALYLCASSSGESYNEQFFGPGTRLTVL.

This sequence joins TRBV5-6 and TRBJ2-7; 7 positions match TRBD2. V gave up 4 bases and J gave up 6 bases; unmatched junction bases: 10. This CDR3 has 14 residues. Germline lookup yields CDR1 SGHDT and CDR2 YYEEEE. The CDR3 region is CASSLWGGSGEQYF. In nucleotides, the CDR3 is TGTGCCAGCAGCCTATGGGGCGGGAGCGGCGAGCAGTACTTC.

The chain couples TRBV6-4 to TRBJ2-1; 8 bases fit TRBD2. Looked up from germline, CDR1 is MRHNA and CDR2 is SNTAGT. The CDR3 has 14 amino acids. J lost 5 bases, V lost 4 bases, and 4 bases had no gene match. The CDR3 sequence is CASSAGAGDNEQFF. The CDR3 coding sequence is TGTGCCAGCAGTGCAGGAGCGGGGGACAATGAGCAGTTCTTC.

This chain uses TRBV12-3 or TRBV12-4 with TRBJ2-1; D not certain. The CDR3 extends over 13 amino acids. Trimming cost V 2 bases and J 5 bases, with 7 bases left between them. The CDR3 reads CASSLRGNNEQFF. CDR3 nucleotide sequence: TGTGCCAGCAGTTTACGCGGAAACAATGAGCAGTTCTTC.

V gene TRBV7-9 combines with J gene TRBJ1-5; D is undetermined. The CDR3 consists of 15 residues. CDR1 is SEHNR, CDR2 FQNEAQ, per germline (reference sequence). The ends were cut back, 1 base at V and 3 bases at J, with 10 bases in the middle. CDR3: CASSLDWEANQPQHF. The CDR3 region has the DNA TGTGCCAGCAGCTTAGATTGGGAGGCCAATCAGCCCCAGCATTTT.

This clone was counted once. The chain couples TRBV27 to TRBJ1-5; D gene ambiguous. The CDR3 covers 15 residues. V lost 6 bases, J lost 0 bases, and 12 bases lay in between. CDR1 MNHEY and CDR2 SMNVEV come from the germline V gene (reference sequence). The DNA of the CDR3 is TGTGCCAGCAGCCCCCAGGAATATAGCAATCAGCCCCAGCATTTT. It specifies CASSPQEYSNQPQHF.

This chain connects TRBV6-5 to TRBJ2-7; TRBD1 agrees at 8 bases. Unmatched junction bases numbered 10, after V lost 6 bases and J lost 3 bases. The CDR3 contains 15 residues. Germline V gene lookup returns CDR1 MNHEY and CDR2 SVGAGI. As DNA, the CDR3 is TGTGCCAGCAGGGGGGCTTACAGGGGGAGCTACGAGCAGTACTTC. Its protein is CASRGAYRGSYEQYF.

The chain carries TRBV10-3 and TRBJ2-7; TRBD2 aligns across 14 bases. From germline, CDR1 is ENHRY and CDR2 SYGVKD. V shed 6 bases, J shed 2 bases, and the junction held 6 bases outside the gene matches. The CDR3 has 16 amino acids. CDR3: CAIRAGLAGGPYEQYF. Written as DNA, the CDR3 is TGTGCCATCAGGGCCGGACTAGCGGGAGGACCCTACGAGCAGTACTTC.

This chain joins TRBV5-6 and TRBJ1-1, with TRBD1 matching 8 bases. Germline V gives CDR1 SGHDT, CDR2 YYEEEE. Germline trimming cut 0 bases from V and 9 bases from J; bases unmatched to any gene: 4. The CDR3 consists of 13 residues. The DNA of the CDR3 is TGTGCCAGCAGCTTGGGGTCAGGGGGCAAAGCTTTCTTT. The encoded protein is CASSLGSGGKAFF.

The chain employs TRBV29-1 and TRBJ2-7; 7 bases agree with TRBD1. The germline gives CDR1 SQVTM, CDR2 ANQGSEA. CDR3 length: 13 amino acids. After removal of 2 bases from V and 2 bases from J, the junction contained 3 bases not matched to a gene. The CDR3 sequence: CSVERTGTYEQYF. CDR3 in DNA: TGCAGCGTTGAAAGGACAGGAACCTACGAGCAGTACTTC.

In DNA, the CDR3 is TGTGCCATCAGTGAGCAGGGGGCGCATGGCTACACCTTC. Translation gives CAISEQGAHGYTF. The V call is TRBV10-3, the J call TRBJ1-2, with TRBD1 identical over 8 bases. Per the germline V gene, CDR1 is ENHRY and CDR2 is SYGVKD. V gave up 2 bases and J gave up 6 bases; unmatched junction bases: 2. The CDR3 is 13 residues long.

The chain is built from TRBV7-9 and TRBJ2-1; 8 bases match TRBD2. Germline V gives CDR1 SEHNR, CDR2 FQNEAQ (reference sequence). This CDR3 contains 15 residues. V was clipped by 7 bases and J by 10 bases; unmatched bases: 15. CDR3 sequence reads: CASILLGAGGGEQFF. CDR3 nucleotide sequence: TGTGCCAGCATCCTTTTGGGGGCGGGAGGCGGCGAGCAGTTCTTC.

This clone was recorded once. The rearrangement uses TRBV2 and TRBJ2-7; TRBD1 might be the D (5 bases). The CDR3 runs to 12 residues. V lost 2 bases, J lost 6 bases, and 8 bases lay in between. Germline CDR1 is SNHLY and CDR2 is FYNNEI. Here the CDR3 reads CASSESRGEQYF. DNA for the CDR3: TGTGCCAGCAGTGAAAGTAGGGGCGAGCAGTACTTC.

The genes are TRBV27 and TRBJ2-5; 9 bases fit TRBD1. After removal of 8 bases from V and 2 bases from J, the junction contained 3 bases not matched to a gene. The CDR3 sequence is 13 residues long. The germline CDR1 and CDR2 sequences are MNHEY and SMNVEV (reference sequence). DNA of the CDR3: TGTGCCAGCCGGGACAGGGCACAAGAGACCCAGTACTTC. It translates to CASRDRAQETQYF.

Only one count was recorded for this clone. J is TRBJ2-3 and V is TRBV30; perhaps TRBD1 as D (5 bases). The germline V gene has CDR1 GTSNPN and CDR2 SVGIG (reference sequence). Trimming removed 5 bases from V and 3 bases from J, with 12 bases in between. This CDR3 spans 13 amino acids. CDR3 DNA: TGTGCCTGGGGCAGGGTAAGGACAGATACGCAGTATTTT. Its protein product is CAWGRVRTDTQYF. Full variable domain (remainder filled in from reference TRBV30 and TRBJ2-3): SQTIHQWPATLVQPVGSPLSLECTVEGTSNPNLYWYRQAAGRGLQLLFYSVGIGQISSEVPQNLSASRPQDRQFILSSKKLLLSDSGFYLCAWGRVRTDTQYFGPGTRLTVL.

V gene TRBV12-3 or TRBV12-4 combines with J gene TRBJ2-1; unclear D gene. The CDR3 is 13 residues long. V was cut by 5 bases and J by 4 bases, with 9 bases left in between. The CDR3 spells CASSPAQYNEQFF. The CDR3 coding sequence is TGTGCCAGCAGTCCCGCCCAGTACAATGAGCAGTTCTTC.

The chain recombines TRBV11-2 with TRBJ2-6; weak D call: TRBD1 (6 bases). Germline V lookup: CDR1 SGHAT, CDR2 FQNNGV. Trimming removed 5 bases at V and 4 bases at J, with 12 bases between. This CDR3 has 15 residues. DNA of the CDR3: TGTGCCAGCAGCCACAGGACAGCCGGGGCCAACGTCCTGACTTTC. This gives the protein CASSHRTAGANVLTF.

The chain couples TRBV6-8 to TRBJ2-3; 8 bases map to TRBD2. The V gene end was trimmed by 2 bases and the J gene end by 0 bases; junction bases not matched to a gene: 10. Germline loops: CDR1 MNHGY, CDR2 SAAAGT. The CDR3 is made up of 18 amino acids. CDR3 region: CASSYPRLATPSTDTQYF. The CDR3 nucleotides are TGTGCCAGCAGTTACCCTAGACTAGCGACGCCTAGCACAGATACGCAGTATTTT.

This clone is a singleton in its sample. As DNA, the CDR3 is TGTGCCAGCAGCCCTCAGGGAAGGGCTGAAGCTTTCTTT. Amino acids: CASSPQGRAEAFF. This rearrangement joins TRBV7-9 to TRBJ1-1, with D possibly matching TRBD1 (5 bases). This CDR3 spans 13 amino acids. Trimming removed 5 bases from V and 6 bases from J, with 13 bases in between. Germline V gene sequence: CDR1 SEHNR, CDR2 FQNEAQ (reference sequence).